The 7 T cell receptor beta chains reported below all come from one sample, sequenced in a study of blood T cell repertoires in COVID-19 (dated by TCRdb to about 2020). Library prep was done by the immunoSEQ multiplex PCR assay. Entries here come from immuneACCESS through TCRdb and include only in-frame sequences with V and J called. Some clones fail to appear in such tables; in the studies checked, an unresolved V gene covers under half of the shortfall, and the cause of the remainder is unknown. Within this sample are 150,000 to 200,000 clones, with 82% of them counted one time only. Together, the top ten hold approximately 7.8% of the sample. Sequencing used peripheral blood. The receptor source for this set is a woman in her sixties with COVID-19, enrolled during active disease.

This clone was seen a handful of times. V usage is TRBV20-1 and J usage is TRBJ2-7; D uncertain. CDR1 is DFQATT, CDR2 SNEGSKA, per germline (reference sequence). The ends were cut back, 0 bases at V and 4 bases at J, with 4 bases in the middle. The CDR3 covers 11 residues. As DNA, the CDR3 is TGCAGTGCTAGAGAACAGTACGAGCAGTACTTC. It encodes CSAREQYEQYF.

The chain couples TRBV11-3 to TRBJ2-1, with TRBD2 identical over 11 bases. CDR1 is SGHNT and CDR2 is YENEEA in the germline V gene. With 5 bases clipped from V and 5 bases from J, the junction kept 5 bases outside the gene matches. The CDR3 contains 15 residues. The chain's CDR3 is CASSGSGGGNNEQFF. CDR3 DNA: TGTGCCAGCAGCGGTAGCGGGGGGGGGAACAATGAGCAGTTCTTC.

The chain combines TRBV4-2 with TRBJ2-5, with 8 nucleotides matching TRBD1. CDR3 length: 18 amino acids. V shed 3 bases, J shed 5 bases, and the junction held 17 bases outside the gene matches. In germline, CDR1 is LGHNA, CDR2 YNFKEQ. The CDR3 protein is CASSQVSGRGQGSETQYF. The CDR3 nucleotides are TGTGCCAGCAGCCAGGTTTCCGGCAGGGGGCAGGGGTCTGAGACCCAGTACTTC.

This clone was counted between two and nine times. The chain is built from TRBV6-6 and TRBJ2-1, with 9 bases fitting TRBD1. Germline CDR1 MNHNY, CDR2 SVGAGI (reference sequence). This CDR3 has 14 residues. The trim removed 5 bases at V and 9 bases at J, leaving 8 bases unmatched. CDR3 sequence: CASSGGQGRGEQFF. As DNA, the CDR3 is TGTGCCAGCAGTGGCGGACAGGGGCGAGGTGAGCAGTTCTTC.

The chain couples TRBV28 to TRBJ2-5, with TRBD2 identical over 8 bases. Trimming took 10 bases from V and 5 from J; bases not matched to a gene: 12. CDR1 and CDR2 (germline): MDHEN, SYDVKM. CDR3 length: 14 residues. CDR3 sequence reads: CATRGGLGIETQYF. CDR3 nucleotides: TGTGCCACCCGGGGGGGACTAGGGATTGAGACCCAGTACTTC.

The V and J genes are TRBV2 and TRBJ1-2; D perhaps matches TRBD1 (5 bases). This CDR3 is built from 13 residues. Per the germline V gene, CDR1 is SNHLY and CDR2 is FYNNEI. Trimming removed 6 bases from V and 5 bases from J, with 13 bases in between. This CDR3 reads CASRFRGTYGYTF. DNA for the CDR3: TGTGCCAGCAGATTTCGGGGGACGTATGGCTACACCTTC. Full variable domain (remainder filled in from reference TRBV2 and TRBJ1-2): EPEVTQTPSHQVTQMGQEVILRCVPISNHLYFYWYRQILGQKVEFLVSFYNNEISEKSEIFDDQFSVERPDGSNFTLKIRSTKLEDSAMYFCASRFRGTYGYTFGSGTRLTVV.

The chain carries TRBV2 and TRBJ2-1; 10 bases map to TRBD1. The V and J ends lost 2 bases and 6 bases, in that order; junction bases with no gene match: 10. CDR1 is SNHLY and CDR2 is FYNNEI in the germline V gene. The CDR3 has 17 residues. The CDR3 spells CASSEKGQGQLANEQFF. The CDR3 DNA reads TGTGCCAGCAGTGAAAAGGGACAGGGGCAGTTGGCCAATGAGCAGTTCTTC. Looking up the rest from reference TRBV2 and TRBJ2-1 gives the full variable domain: EPEVTQTPSHQVTQMGQEVILRCVPISNHLYFYWYRQILGQKVEFLVSFYNNEISEKSEIFDDQFSVERPDGSNFTLKIRSTKLEDSAMYFCASSEKGQGQLANEQFFGPGTRLTVL.